Shown below are 21 T cell receptor beta chains from a single sample sequenced in a study of vaccination and CD4 T cells after COVID-19. Their antigens are not known. This sample's treatment: approximately 11-day PBMC culture with coronavirus spike peptide pools or control peptides (ViraFEST assay). Unexposed donor CD4+ T cells predated the COVID-19 pandemic, collected 2011-2018. Cultured CD4+ T-cell DNA underwent Oncomine TCR Beta short-read sequencing. From cultured CD4+ T cells, genomic DNA was extracted. TCRdb analysed the PCR reads with MiXCR anew, one entry per CDR3 protein. The sample lists about 9,700 distinct CDR3 sequences, under 50% occurring once. Sequenced: CD4+ T cells from blood, cultured in vitro. The receptors stem from a human donor in good health.

This chain links TRBV14 with TRBJ2-5; TRBD1 agrees at 7 bases. This CDR3 has 13 residues. Per the germline V gene, CDR1 is SGHDN and CDR2 is FVKESK. The V and J ends lost 4 bases and 4 bases, in that order; junction bases with no gene match: 3. The CDR3 sequence is CASSRGQIETQYF. CDR3 nucleotides: TGTGCCAGCAGCCGGGGACAGATAGAGACCCAGTACTTC.

This clonotype was counted between two and nine times. The genes are TRBV14 and TRBJ1-2; no clear D gene. Per germline, CDR1 SGHDN and CDR2 FVKESK. Trimming took off 1 base at V and 7 bases at J, with 10 bases between the two ends. This CDR3 is built from 13 residues. The CDR3 DNA reads TGTGCCAGCAGCCAAGTACAGTCTAGTGGCTACACCTTC. Residues: CASSQVQSSGYTF. Together with reference TRBV14 and TRBJ1-2, the CDR3 gives the full variable domain: EAGVTQFPSHSVIEKGQTVTLRCDPISGHDNLYWYRRVMGKEIKFLLHFVKESKQDESGMPNNRFLAERTGGTYSTLKVQPAELEDSGVYFCASSQVQSSGYTFGSGTRLTVV.

This rearrangement joins TRBV7-3 to TRBJ1-5; D is uncertain. This CDR3 has 15 amino acids. V was cut by 3 bases and J by 7 bases, with 16 bases left in between. The germline gives CDR1 SGHTA, CDR2 FQGTGA. The CDR3 loop is CASSLSPGVGQPQHF. The CDR3 coding sequence is TGTGCCAGCAGCTTGAGTCCGGGAGTAGGACAGCCCCAGCATTTT.

This clonotype was counted only a few times. The rearrangement uses TRBV7-2 and TRBJ2-1, with 13 bases that match TRBD2. The V segment lost 11 bases and the J segment 7 bases; nucleotides outside the gene matches: 5. This CDR3 is 13 amino acids long. Looked up from germline, CDR1 is SGHTA and CDR2 is FQGNSA. Here the CDR3 reads CAGSLAGGNEQFF. Here the CDR3 DNA reads TGTGCCGGCTCACTAGCGGGAGGGAATGAGCAGTTCTTC.

This clonotype was found a few times. This chain links TRBV2 with TRBJ1-2; TRBD1 matches 7 bases. This CDR3 contains 14 residues. Trimming removed 6 bases from V and 4 bases from J; junction bases left unmatched: 8. Germline CDR1 and CDR2: SNHLY and FYNNEI. The chain's CDR3 is CASSPDRTTYGYTF. CDR3 bases: TGTGCCAGCAGCCCGGACAGGACAACCTATGGCTACACCTTC.

This clonotype was observed a handful of times. The chain employs TRBV7-2 and TRBJ1-2, with 8 positions matching TRBD1. This CDR3 spans 13 amino acids. V was clipped by 4 bases and J by 8 bases; unmatched bases: 6. CDR1 SGHTA and CDR2 FQGNSA come from the germline V gene. The CDR3 bases are TGTGCCAGCAGCTGGACAGGGATCGACGGCTACACCTTC. Translating gives CASSWTGIDGYTF.

The CDR3 DNA is TGTGCCATCAATGGACAGGCCCCCTACGAGCAGTACTTC. As protein: CAINGQAPYEQYF. V and J are TRBV10-3 and TRBJ2-7; TRBD1 matches at 7 bases. V shed 7 bases, J shed 2 bases, and the junction held 5 bases outside the gene matches. This CDR3 has 13 residues. CDR1 is ENHRY and CDR2 is SYGVKD in the germline V gene.

The chain has TRBV6-1 and TRBJ2-7, with 8 bases that match TRBD2. The CDR3 is 15 residues long. CDR1 is MNHNS and CDR2 is SASEGT in the germline V gene. V was clipped by 6 bases and J by 1 base; unmatched bases: 8. The CDR3 spells CASRSGGIESYEQYF. The CDR3 DNA reads as TGTGCCAGCAGGTCGGGGGGGATCGAATCCTACGAGCAGTACTTC.

The chain recombines TRBV5-1 with TRBJ2-5, with D tentatively TRBD1 or TRBD2 (6 bases each). The CDR3 totals 13 residues. From germline, CDR1 is SGHRS and CDR2 YFSETQ. V dropped 4 bases and J dropped 5 bases, with 12 bases sitting between them. The CDR3 loop reads CASSAVGGETQYF. CDR3 nucleotide sequence: TGCGCCAGCAGCGCCGTAGGGGGGGAGACCCAGTACTTC.

This clonotype was counted only a few times. DNA of the CDR3: TGTGCCAGCAGCAGCCCACAGGGAGGGTACACTGAAGCTTTCTTT. It yields the protein CASSSPQGGYTEAFF. This chain connects TRBV21-1 to TRBJ1-1. TRBV21-1 is given as a pseudogene. The CDR3 length is 15 residues.

The genes are TRBV20-1 and TRBJ1-5; D possibly corresponds to TRBD1 (6 bases). From germline, CDR1 is DFQATT and CDR2 SNEGSKA (reference sequence). Trimming stripped 0 bases from V and 8 bases from J, with 17 bases between. The CDR3 contains 15 residues. The CDR3, as DNA: TGCAGTGCTAGAGATAGGTTAACTAAGGGGGAGCCCCAGCATTTT. This encodes CSARDRLTKGEPQHF.

This chain uses TRBV7-2 with TRBJ2-3; 11 bases are a match to TRBD1. The CDR3 covers 16 residues. Germline V gene sequence: CDR1 SGHTA, CDR2 FQGNSA. V lost 5 bases to trimming and J lost 3 bases; unmatched junction nucleotides: 7. CDR3 protein: CASSRGQGVGTDTQYF. The CDR3 nucleotides are TGTGCCAGCAGCCGGGGACAGGGGGTTGGTACAGATACGCAGTATTTT.

The rearrangement uses TRBV7-9 and TRBJ2-2; 11 nucleotides line up with TRBD1. Per the germline V gene, CDR1 is SEHNR and CDR2 is FQNEAQ (reference sequence). The trim removed 6 bases at V and 5 bases at J, leaving 8 bases unmatched. The CDR3 covers 16 residues. The CDR3 DNA is TGTGCCAGCAGAAACAGCGGGACAGGGGGGACCGGGGAGCTGTTTTTT. It translates to CASRNSGTGGTGELFF.

This clonotype was counted once. The genes are TRBV18 and TRBJ1-5; no firm D call. The CDR3 is 14 amino acids. From germline, CDR1 is KGHSH and CDR2 LQKENI. V gave up 1 base and J gave up 3 bases, with 7 bases separating them. This chain's CDR3 is CASSPLADNQPQHF. The CDR3 DNA follows: TGTGCCAGCTCACCACTGGCAGACAATCAGCCCCAGCATTTT.

V usage is TRBV20-1 and J usage is TRBJ2-7, with 12 nucleotides matching TRBD2. Trimming removed 1 base from V and 7 bases from J; junction bases left unmatched: 8. The CDR3 length is 15 residues. CDR1 and CDR2 from the germline V gene are DFQATT and SNEGSKA (reference sequence). The CDR3 spells CSARGALAGGKEQYF. The DNA for the CDR3 is TGCAGTGCTAGAGGCGCACTAGCGGGAGGCAAGGAGCAGTACTTC.

This clonotype showed up just a few times. Its ends do not fully match the called genes, so a read error is possible. This chain links TRBV2 with TRBJ2-1, with D perhaps given as TRBD1 or TRBD2 (5 bases each). Germline CDR1 and CDR2: SNHLY and FYNNEI. The CDR3 runs 16 residues. Written as DNA, the CDR3 is TGTGCCAGCACCGCTTTATGGGACGTCTCCAACAATGAGCAGTTCTTC. As protein: CASTALWDVSNNEQFF. Filled out from reference TRBV2 and TRBJ2-1, the complete variable domain reads EPEVTQTPSHQVTQMGQEVILRCVPISNHLYFYWYRQILGQKVEFLVSFYNNEISEKSEIFDDQFSVERPDGSNFTLKIRSTKLEDSAMYFCASTALWDVSNNEQFFGPGTRLTVL.

This clonotype was found once. The V and J genes are TRBV19 and TRBJ2-7, with TRBD1 identical over 7 bases. This CDR3 region has 14 residues. V shed 4 bases and J 0 bases; nucleotides not matched to a gene: 3. Germline V gene data show CDR1 as LNHDA and CDR2 as SQIVND (reference sequence). As DNA, the CDR3 is TGTGCCAGTAGTACTAACAGGGGCTCCTACGAGCAGTACTTC. Amino acids: CASSTNRGSYEQYF.

The chain links TRBV27 to TRBJ2-1; D uncertain. The germline V and J ends were trimmed by 2 bases and 6 bases, with 11 bases remaining between them. CDR3 length: 14 amino acids. Germline assignment: CDR1 MNHEY and CDR2 SMNVEV (reference sequence). DNA of the CDR3: TGTGCCAGCAGTTTAGTGGTTGGCGGCAATGAGCAGTTCTTC. This gives the protein CASSLVVGGNEQFF.

The genes are TRBV6-1 and TRBJ2-2, with D possibly being TRBD2 (5 bases). The CDR3 runs to 13 residues. Trimming removed 10 bases at V and 5 bases at J, with 14 bases between. Germline V CDR1 and CDR2: MNHNS, SASEGT. The CDR3 DNA reads as TGTGCCACCGTCGGGGATGCGACCGGGGAGCTGTTTTTT. Its translation is CATVGDATGELFF.

This rearrangement joins TRBV28 to TRBJ2-7; D unresolved. Germline CDR1 MDHEN, CDR2 SYDVKM. This CDR3 region has 11 residues. Trimming removed 6 bases at V and 4 bases at J, with 7 bases between. The CDR3 DNA reads TGTGCCAGCAGCCGCCTTTACGAGCAGTACTTC. Residues: CASSRLYEQYF.

The V and J genes are TRBV6-1 and TRBJ1-5; no clear D. The CDR3 runs 16 residues. The germline CDR1 and CDR2 sequences are MNHNS and SASEGT. Between the trimmed V and J ends, which lost 6 bases and 0 bases, there was a span of 15 bases. The CDR3 sequence is CASRTGSFPSNQPQHF. CDR3 sequence (DNA): TGTGCCAGCAGAACCGGGTCCTTCCCTAGCAATCAGCCCCAGCATTTT.